This T cell receptor (beta chain) was captured by sequencing in a study of Graves' ophthalmopathy and Graves' hyperthyroidism. This clonotype has ten or more counts. The authors amplified TCR beta CDR3 regions, and they did so from RNA transcripts for repertoire sequencing. First-round RT-PCR used HTBI primers; second-round multiplex PCR followed. TCRdb re-derived calls from the multiplex PCR reads in MiXCR, one entry per CDR3 protein. The sample lists approximately 640,000 distinct CDR3 sequences, about 40% occurring once. Trimming took off 4 bases at V and 0 bases at J, with 6 bases between the two ends. The CDR3 extends over 13 amino acids. Germline V lookup: CDR1 LNHDA, CDR2 SQIVND (reference sequence).

The sample was peripheral blood. The source of this sequence is an adult man with Graves' ophthalmopathy. This chain joins TRBV19 and TRBJ1-2; D is uncertain. DNA of the CDR3: TGTGCCAGTAGTAAGGTGCCTAACTATGGCTACACCTTC. It specifies CASSKVPNYGYTF. Supplemented by reference TRBV19 and TRBJ1-2, the full variable domain reads DGGITQSPKYLFRKEGQNVTLSCEQNLNHDAMYWYRQDPGQGLRLIYYSQIVNDFQKGDIAEGYSVSREKKESFPLTVTSAQKNPTAFYLCASSKVPNYGYTFGSGTRLTVV.